This entry concerns a single TCR beta chain. The repertoire was sequenced with immunoSEQ multiplex PCR; TCRdb's copy has only in-frame clones and lacks some. The data hold 65,000 to 70,000 clones, with roughly nine tenths observed a single time. This sample is drawn from a study of neoadjuvant anti-PD-1 for oral cavity cancer. CDR1 and CDR2 (germline): MGHRA, YSYEKL. V trimming: 8 bases; J trimming: 4 bases; junction bases outside the gene matches: 2. The CDR3 contains 12 residues. Time point described: after neoadjuvant nivolumab, at surgical resection. The rearrangement links TRBV4-1 to TRBJ1-5; TRBD1 matches at 7 bases. The input for sequencing was PBMCs, taken after nivolumab (anti-PD-1) treatment. This receptor was identified in a person aged 35 to 85 with oral cavity squamous cell carcinoma. The CDR3 DNA reads as TGCGCCAGCGGGACAGATAATCAGCCCCAGCATTTT. Protein product: CASGTDNQPQHF.